This T cell receptor beta chain was sequenced during a study of T cells in tumors after PD-1 blockade. There are a few counts of this clone. Its specificity is unknown. Germline CDR1 reads MNHEY; CDR2 reads SVGAGI. The ends were cut back, 7 bases at V and 4 bases at J, with 17 bases in the middle. The CDR3 is 15 residues long. Generated by immunoSEQ multiplex PCR, the TCRdb table keeps only in-frame clones and is missing some. The repertoire holds 45,000 to 50,000 clones, with 65% to 85% as singletons. Study findings and constraints: Peripheral recruitment is suggested, as some novel exhausted tumor clones were in pre-treatment blood.

This sample comprised PBMCs, obtained before anti-PD-1 therapy. The sequence came from a human donor with advanced basal cell or squamous cell carcinoma (not recorded which). The gene calls are TRBV6-5 and TRBJ1-3, with D unresolved. The CDR3 loop is CASTPEMGIGNTIYF. The CDR3 region has the DNA TGTGCCAGCACTCCCGAAATGGGGATCGGAAACACCATATATTTT.